Each of the 6 T cell receptor beta chains below was sequenced from the same sample in a study of blood T cell repertoires in COVID-19. Clones were read by immunoSEQ multiplex PCR, and TCRdb kept only the in-frame ones, dropping some. The sample contains under 200,000 clones, more than 90% of which appear only once. The sample comprised peripheral blood. These receptors were obtained from a middle-aged man with acute or convalescent COVID-19.

The V gene is TRBV2, the J gene TRBJ1-3; possibly TRBD1 for D (6 bases). Trimming removed 5 bases at V and 0 bases at J, with 11 bases between. Germline V gives CDR1 SNHLY, CDR2 FYNNEI. The CDR3 has 15 amino acids. The CDR3 DNA sequence: TGTGCCAGCAGTATACAGGGCCCCTCTGGAAACACCATATATTTT. The encoded protein is CASSIQGPSGNTIYF.

The V and J genes are TRBV18 and TRBJ1-2; no reliable D call. CDR1 and CDR2 (germline): KGHSH, LQKENI. This CDR3 is 13 amino acids long. Trimming shortened V by 4 bases and J by 6 bases, and 12 bases separated the two germline ends. Here the CDR3 reads CASSRREFDGYTF. CDR3 in DNA: TGTGCCAGCTCACGTAGGGAGTTCGATGGCTACACCTTC.

Points on this clone: In the same sample, other DNA sequences code for this CDR3. The J gene is TRBJ2-2, the V gene TRBV6-1; 9 bases match TRBD1. Germline lookup yields CDR1 MNHNS and CDR2 SASEGT. This CDR3 contains 16 residues. The junction had 0 bases not matched to a gene; V was cut back by 0 bases and J by 1 base. CDR3 sequence reads: CASSEAGQGNTGELFF. The CDR3 DNA reads as TGTGCCAGCAGTGAAGCGGGACAGGGGAACACCGGGGAGCTGTTTTTT.

The chain carries TRBV27 and TRBJ1-5, with a possible D match to TRBD1 (6 bases). The V gene lost 2 bases and the J gene lost 2 bases, with 10 bases spanning the gap. This CDR3 is 15 amino acids long. Germline CDR1 and CDR2: MNHEY and SMNVEV (reference sequence). The CDR3 coding sequence is TGTGCCAGCAGTTTAGGGGCAGGGGGCAATCAGCCCCAGCATTTT. Its protein is CASSLGAGGNQPQHF.

The rearrangement uses TRBV28 and TRBJ2-4; D remains ambiguous. The V and J ends lost 2 bases and 7 bases respectively, with 18 bases between them. The CDR3 sequence is 16 residues long. Germline CDR1 MDHEN, CDR2 SYDVKM. The CDR3 nucleotides read TGTGCCAGCAGTTTACGGATTGGCCTCCAGAGGAACATTCAGTACTTC. It yields the protein CASSLRIGLQRNIQYF. Variable domain in full (rest from reference TRBV28 and TRBJ2-4): DVKVTQSSRYLVKRTGEKVFLECVQDMDHENMFWYRQDPGLGLRLIYFSYDVKMKEKGDIPEGYSVSREKKERFSLILESASTNQTSMYLCASSLRIGLQRNIQYFGAGTRLSVL.

This chain joins TRBV7-2 and TRBJ2-1, with unresolved D. This CDR3 region has 13 residues. V lost 2 bases and J 5 bases, leaving 7 bases between the germline ends. CDR1 is SGHTA, CDR2 FQGNSA, per germline. The CDR3 region has the DNA TGTGCCAGCAGCTTAAGTAGAAACAATGAGCAGTTCTTC. Translated, it gives CASSLSRNNEQFF.